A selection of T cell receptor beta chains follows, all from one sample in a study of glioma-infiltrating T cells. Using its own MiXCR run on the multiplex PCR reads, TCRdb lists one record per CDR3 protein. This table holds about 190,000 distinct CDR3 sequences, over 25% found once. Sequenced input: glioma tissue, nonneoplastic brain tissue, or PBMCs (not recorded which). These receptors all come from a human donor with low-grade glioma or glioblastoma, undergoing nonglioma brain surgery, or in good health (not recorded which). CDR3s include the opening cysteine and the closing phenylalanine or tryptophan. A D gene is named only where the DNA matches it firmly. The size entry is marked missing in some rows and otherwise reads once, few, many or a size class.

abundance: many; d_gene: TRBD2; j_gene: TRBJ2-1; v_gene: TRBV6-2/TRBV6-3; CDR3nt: TGTGCCAGCAGTCCTCACCCAGGACTAGCGGGATCTGGAAATGAGCAGTTCTTC; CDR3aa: CASSPHPGLAGSGNEQFF
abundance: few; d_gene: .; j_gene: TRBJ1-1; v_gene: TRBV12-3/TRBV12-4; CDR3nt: TGTGCCAGCAGTTGGGGGGCGCGGACTGAAGCTTTCTTT; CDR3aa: CASSWGARTEAFF
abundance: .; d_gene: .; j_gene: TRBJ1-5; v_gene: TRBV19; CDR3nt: TGTGCCAGTAGTATAGACCCCCCCGGAGCAGGCAATCAGCCCCAGCATTTT; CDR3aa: CASSIDPPGAGNQPQHF
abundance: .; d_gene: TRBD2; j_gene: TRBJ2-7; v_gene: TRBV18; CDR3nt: TGTGCCAGCTCACCACCGTTACTAGCGGGGGCCTACGAGCAGTACTTC; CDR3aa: CASSPPLLAGAYEQYF
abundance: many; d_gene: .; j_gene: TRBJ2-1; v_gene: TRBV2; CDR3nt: TGTGCCAGCAGTGAACTGGGCTACAATGAGCAGTTCTTC; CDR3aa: CASSELGYNEQFF
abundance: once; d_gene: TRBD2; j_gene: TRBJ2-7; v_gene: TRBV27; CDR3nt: TGTGCCAGCAGTTTATCGGCTAGCGGGAGCTACGAGCAGTACTTC; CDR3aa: CASSLSASGSYEQYF
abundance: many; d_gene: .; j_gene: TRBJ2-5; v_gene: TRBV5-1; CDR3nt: TGCGCCAGCACGACTACAGGGTTTCAAGAGACCCAGTACTTC; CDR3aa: CASTTTGFQETQYF
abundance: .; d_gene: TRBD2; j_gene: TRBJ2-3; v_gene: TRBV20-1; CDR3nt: TGCAGTGCTAGGTCGGCTAGCGGGGGACCAGATACGCAGTATTTT; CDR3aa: CSARSASGGPDTQYF
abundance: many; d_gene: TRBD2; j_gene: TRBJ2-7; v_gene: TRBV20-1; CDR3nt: TGCAGTGCTAGCCAGCCCGTAGCGGGAGTCCGCGAGCAGTACTTC; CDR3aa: CSASQPVAGVREQYF
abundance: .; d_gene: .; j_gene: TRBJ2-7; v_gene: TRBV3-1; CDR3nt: TGTGCCAGCAGCCAAGGATCGCAGGGGAGGCCGTACTTC; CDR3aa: CASSQGSQGRPYF
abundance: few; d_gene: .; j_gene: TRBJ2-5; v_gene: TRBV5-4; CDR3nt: TGTGCCAGCAGCTTGCAACTAACAGAAGAGACCCAGTACTTC; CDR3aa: CASSLQLTEETQYF
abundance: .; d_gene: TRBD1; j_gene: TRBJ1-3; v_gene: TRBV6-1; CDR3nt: TGTGCCAGCAGTCCGGGACAGGGATATGGAAACACCATATATTTT; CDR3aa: CASSPGQGYGNTIYF
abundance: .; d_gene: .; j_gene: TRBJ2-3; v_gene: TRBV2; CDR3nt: TGTGCCAGCACCGAACAGGGCTCGGATACGCAGTATTTT; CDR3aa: CASTEQGSDTQYF
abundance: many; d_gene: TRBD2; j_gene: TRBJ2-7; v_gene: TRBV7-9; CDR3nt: TGTGCCAGCAGCTATCCTAGCGGGGCCTACGAGCAGTACTTC; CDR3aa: CASSYPSGAYEQYF
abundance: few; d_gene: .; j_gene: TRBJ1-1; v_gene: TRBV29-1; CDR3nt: TGCAGCGTTGATCGTGTGGGGACAATGAACACTGAAGCTTTCTTT; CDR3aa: CSVDRVGTMNTEAFF
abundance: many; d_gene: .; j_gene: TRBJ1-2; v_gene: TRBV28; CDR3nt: TGTGCCAGCAGGAGACCGGGACGGGGATATGGCTACACCTTC; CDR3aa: CASRRPGRGYGYTF
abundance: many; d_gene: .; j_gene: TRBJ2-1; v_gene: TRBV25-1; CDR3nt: TGTGCCAGCAGTCCCCCACTGAACCCGACAGTTTACAATGAGCAGTTCTTC; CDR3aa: CASSPPLNPTVYNEQFF
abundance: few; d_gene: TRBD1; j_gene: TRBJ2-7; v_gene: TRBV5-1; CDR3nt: TGCGCCAGCAGCTCCGACGGACAGGGGGGCTACGAGCAGTACTTC; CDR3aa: CASSSDGQGGYEQYF
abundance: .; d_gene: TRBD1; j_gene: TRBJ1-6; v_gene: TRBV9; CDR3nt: TGTGCCAGCAGTCCCGGGGACAGGGGCAGGTCACCCCTCCACTTT; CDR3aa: CASSPGDRGRSPLHF
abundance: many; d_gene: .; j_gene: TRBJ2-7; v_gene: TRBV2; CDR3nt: TGTGCCAGCAGTGCGGCTCGTGACTCCTACGAGCAGTACTTC; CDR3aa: CASSAARDSYEQYF
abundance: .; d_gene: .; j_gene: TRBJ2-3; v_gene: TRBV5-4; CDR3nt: TGCGCCAGCAGCCAAATAGGGACTTCCAAAGATACGCAGTATTTT; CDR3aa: CASSQIGTSKDTQYF
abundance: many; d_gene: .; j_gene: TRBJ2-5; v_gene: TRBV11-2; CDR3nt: TGTGCCAGCAGCTTAGATTATGGGACCGAGACCCAGTACTTC; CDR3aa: CASSLDYGTETQYF
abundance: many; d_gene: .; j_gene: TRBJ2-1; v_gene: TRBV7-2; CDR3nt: TGTGCCAGCAGCTCCGGAGGGCGGGAAGGAGGGATGGGGGAGCAGTTCTTC; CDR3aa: CASSSGGREGGMGEQFF
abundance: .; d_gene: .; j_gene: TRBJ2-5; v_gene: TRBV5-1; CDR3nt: TGCGCCAGCAGCTTGGTGGCGAACCAGAAAGAGACCCAGTACTTC; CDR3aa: CASSLVANQKETQYF
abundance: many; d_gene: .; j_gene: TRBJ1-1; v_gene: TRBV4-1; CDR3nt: TGCGCCAGCGGGGGGGGGGCAATAAACACTGAAGCTTTCTTT; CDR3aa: CASGGGAINTEAFF
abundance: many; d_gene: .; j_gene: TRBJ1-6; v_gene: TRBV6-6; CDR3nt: TGTGCCAGCAGTTACTCCCAGGGGACACCCCTCCACTTT; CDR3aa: CASSYSQGTPLHF
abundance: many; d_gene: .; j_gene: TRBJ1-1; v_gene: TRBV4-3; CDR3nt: TGCGCCAGCAGCCAAGCAGCGGGTGCGGCTTTCTTT; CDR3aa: CASSQAAGAAFF
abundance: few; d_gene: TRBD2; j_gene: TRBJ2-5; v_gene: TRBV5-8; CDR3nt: TGTGCCAGCAGCTTGAGAATAGCGGGAGCAGAGACCCAGTACTTC; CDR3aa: CASSLRIAGAETQYF
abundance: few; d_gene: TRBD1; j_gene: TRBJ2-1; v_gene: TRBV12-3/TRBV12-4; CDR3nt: TGTGCCAGCAGTCCATCCCCGGGACAGGGGGCCTATGAGCAGTTCTTC; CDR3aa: CASSPSPGQGAYEQFF
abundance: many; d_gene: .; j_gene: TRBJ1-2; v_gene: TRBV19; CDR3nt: TGTGCCAGTATCGAGGGGGAAGGCTATGGCTACACCTTC; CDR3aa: CASIEGEGYGYTF
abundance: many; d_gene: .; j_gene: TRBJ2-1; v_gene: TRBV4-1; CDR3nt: TGCGCCAGCAGCCAAGATCAATCGAGTTACAATGAGCAGTTCTTC; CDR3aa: CASSQDQSSYNEQFF
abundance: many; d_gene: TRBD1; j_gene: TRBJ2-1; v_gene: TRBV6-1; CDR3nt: TGTGCCAGCAGTTTCAGGACAGGGAGGCATGAGCAGTTCTTC; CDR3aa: CASSFRTGRHEQFF
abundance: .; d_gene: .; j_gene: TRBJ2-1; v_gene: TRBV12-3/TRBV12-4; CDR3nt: TGTGCCCGCAGCAATGAGCAGTTCTTC; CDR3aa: CARSNEQFF
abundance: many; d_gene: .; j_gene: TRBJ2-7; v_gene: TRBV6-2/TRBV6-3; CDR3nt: TGTGCCAGCGCCCAGGGAGAGATCCACGAGCAGTACTTC; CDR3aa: CASAQGEIHEQYF
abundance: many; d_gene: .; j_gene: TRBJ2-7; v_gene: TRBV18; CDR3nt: TGTGCCAGCTCACCAGGGGACGAGCAGTACTTC; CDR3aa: CASSPGDEQYF
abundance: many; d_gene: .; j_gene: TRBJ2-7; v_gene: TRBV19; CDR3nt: TGTGCCAGTAGTATAGGGGTGTACGAGCAGTACTTC; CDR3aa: CASSIGVYEQYF
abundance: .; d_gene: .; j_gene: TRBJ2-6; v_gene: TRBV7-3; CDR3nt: TGTGCCAGCAGGATCACCGGGACTGCTTCCAACGTCCTGACTTTC; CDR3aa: CASRITGTASNVLTF